Listed below are T cell receptor beta chains from one sample, sequenced in a study of blood T cell repertoires in COVID-19. This table comes from immunoSEQ multiplex PCR, and its TCRdb copy is limited to in-frame clones, with some not included. The profile shows 200,000 to 250,000 clones, more than 70% of them singletons. The sequenced sample consisted of PBMCs or T cells enriched from blood (not recorded which). Receptors were obtained from a woman in her fifties or sixties who had recovered from COVID-19. CDR3s include the opening cysteine and the closing phenylalanine or tryptophan. D genes are given only for firm matches. The listing skips clone size in some rows; elsewhere it reads once, few, many or a size class.

V: TRBV11-1
size: NA
J: TRBJ2-5
length: 14
D: NA
CDR3: CASSLAGSQETQYF
DNA: TGTGCCAGCAGCTTAGCGGGCAGTCAAGAGACCCAGTACTTC

V: TRBV5-4
size: NA
J: TRBJ1-6
length: 15
D: NA
CDR3: CASSGRQVHNSPLHF
DNA: TGTGCCAGCAGCGGACGACAGGTCCATAATTCACCCCTCCACTTT

V: TRBV5-4
size: NA
J: TRBJ1-2
length: 17
D: TRBD1
CDR3: CASSEGTDRSGVGGYTF
DNA: TGTGCCAGCTCCGAAGGGACGGACAGGTCGGGGGTAGGCGGCTACACCTTC

V: TRBV7-7
size: few
J: TRBJ2-1
length: 16
D: NA
CDR3: CASSLAPGKGINEQFF
DNA: TGTGCTAGCAGCTTAGCTCCCGGGAAGGGTATCAATGAGCAGTTCTTC

V: TRBV4-1
size: NA
J: TRBJ1-1
length: 14
D: NA
CDR3: CASSQGGLNTEAFF
DNA: TGCGCCAGCAGCCAAGGGGGGCTGAACACTGAAGCTTTCTTT

V: TRBV6-5
size: NA
J: TRBJ1-2
length: 12
D: TRBD1
CDR3: CASSQQGGGYTF
DNA: TGTGCCAGCAGCCAACAGGGGGGCGGCTACACCTTC

V: TRBV5-1
size: NA
J: TRBJ1-6
length: 15
D: TRBD1
CDR3: CASSVDRTYNSPLHF
DNA: TGCGCCAGCAGCGTGGACAGGACCTATAATTCACCCCTCCACTTT

V: TRBV7-6
size: NA
J: TRBJ1-4
length: 16
D: TRBD1
CDR3: CASSLRGQGAKEKLFF
DNA: TGTGCCAGCAGCCTACGAGGACAGGGGGCGAAGGAAAAACTGTTTTTT

V: TRBV5-1
size: NA
J: TRBJ2-5
length: 15
D: NA
CDR3: CASSLGSGYQETQYF
DNA: TGCGCCAGCAGCTTGGGGTCAGGTTACCAAGAGACCCAGTACTTC

V: TRBV7-2
size: NA
J: TRBJ2-5
length: 15
D: TRBD1
CDR3: CASSPSYDRGETQYF
DNA: TGTGCCAGCAGCCCAAGCTATGACAGGGGAGAGACCCAGTACTTC

V: TRBV4-3
size: NA
J: TRBJ1-5
length: 14
D: NA
CDR3: CASSQEPGGQPQHF
DNA: TGCGCCAGCAGCCAAGAACCAGGTGGGCAGCCCCAGCATTTT

V: TRBV19
size: once
J: TRBJ2-7
length: 14
D: NA
CDR3: CASSIMSSSYEQYF
DNA: TGTGCCAGTAGTATTATGTCTAGCTCCTACGAGCAGTACTTC

V: TRBV6-5
size: NA
J: TRBJ1-5
length: 12
D: TRBD1
CDR3: CASRDRNQPQHF
DNA: TGTGCCAGCCGGGACAGGAATCAGCCCCAGCATTTT

V: TRBV7-2
size: many
J: TRBJ1-5
length: 15
D: TRBD1
CDR3: CASSLDRGRNQPQHF
DNA: TGTGCCAGCAGTCTGGACAGGGGGAGAAATCAGCCCCAGCATTTT

V: TRBV7-2
size: few
J: TRBJ2-1
length: 13
D: NA
CDR3: CASSFTHNNEQFF
DNA: TGTGCCAGCAGCTTTACTCATAACAATGAGCAGTTCTTC

V: TRBV6-5
size: NA
J: TRBJ1-2
length: 15
D: TRBD1
CDR3: CASRHLTGVNYGYTF
DNA: TGTGCCAGCAGGCATCTAACAGGGGTCAACTATGGCTACACCTTC

V: TRBV2
size: once
J: TRBJ2-2
length: 14
D: NA
CDR3: CASTQGQGTGELFF
DNA: TGTGCCAGCACCCAGGGACAAGGCACCGGGGAGCTGTTTTTT

V: TRBV28
size: NA
J: TRBJ2-1
length: 18
D: TRBD1
CDR3: CASSNRDRSYSSYNEQFF
DNA: TGTGCCAGCAGCAACCGGGACAGGTCCTACAGCTCCTACAATGAGCAGTTCTTC

V: TRBV18
size: few
J: TRBJ1-3
length: 13
D: NA
CDR3: CASSPGSGNTIYF
DNA: TGTGCCAGCTCACCAGGCAGTGGAAACACCATATATTTT

V: TRBV5-1
size: NA
J: TRBJ1-2
length: 14
D: NA
CDR3: CASSLEAVTVGYTF
DNA: TGCGCCAGCAGCTTGGAGGCGGTTACGGTGGGCTACACCTTC

V: TRBV19
size: NA
J: TRBJ1-5
length: 16
D: TRBD1
CDR3: CASSPHGQVSNQPQHF
DNA: TGTGCCAGTAGTCCCCATGGACAGGTTAGCAATCAGCCCCAGCATTTT

V: TRBV4-1
size: NA
J: TRBJ2-1
length: 15
D: NA
CDR3: CASSQPRTDYNEQFF
DNA: TGCGCCAGCAGCCAGCCCCGGACAGACTACAATGAGCAGTTCTTC

V: TRBV6-5
size: once
J: TRBJ2-3
length: 15
D: NA
CDR3: CASSSFSTPPDTQYF
DNA: TGTGCCAGCAGTTCCTTTAGCACTCCGCCAGATACGCAGTATTTT

V: TRBV9
size: NA
J: TRBJ1-2
length: 13
D: TRBD1
CDR3: CASSARTGFGYTF
DNA: TGTGCCAGCAGCGCCCGGACAGGTTTTGGCTACACCTTC

V: TRBV11-3
size: NA
J: TRBJ1-3
length: 14
D: NA
CDR3: CASMDSGTGNTIYF
DNA: TGTGCCAGCATGGATTCAGGGACAGGAAACACCATATATTTT

V: TRBV14
size: once
J: TRBJ2-7
length: 14
D: NA
CDR3: CASSPRGGGYEQYF
DNA: TGTGCCAGCAGCCCCCGGGGAGGGGGCTACGAGCAGTACTTC

V: TRBV14
size: NA
J: TRBJ1-5
length: 16
D: NA
CDR3: CASSQGTPWRNQPQHF
DNA: TGTGCCAGCAGCCAAGGGACACCGTGGCGCAATCAGCCCCAGCATTTT

V: TRBV4-1
size: NA
J: TRBJ1-1
length: 14
D: NA
CDR3: CASSQVEVNTEAFF
DNA: TGCGCCAGCAGCCAAGTAGAAGTGAACACTGAAGCTTTCTTT

V: TRBV7-9
size: NA
J: TRBJ1-6
length: 14
D: TRBD1
CDR3: CASSLRQGNSPLHF
DNA: TGTGCCAGCAGCCTCCGACAGGGTAATTCACCCCTCCACTTT

V: TRBV2
size: NA
J: TRBJ1-2
length: 12
D: NA
CDR3: CATPRGNYGYTF
DNA: TGTGCCACCCCGCGGGGTAACTATGGCTACACCTTC